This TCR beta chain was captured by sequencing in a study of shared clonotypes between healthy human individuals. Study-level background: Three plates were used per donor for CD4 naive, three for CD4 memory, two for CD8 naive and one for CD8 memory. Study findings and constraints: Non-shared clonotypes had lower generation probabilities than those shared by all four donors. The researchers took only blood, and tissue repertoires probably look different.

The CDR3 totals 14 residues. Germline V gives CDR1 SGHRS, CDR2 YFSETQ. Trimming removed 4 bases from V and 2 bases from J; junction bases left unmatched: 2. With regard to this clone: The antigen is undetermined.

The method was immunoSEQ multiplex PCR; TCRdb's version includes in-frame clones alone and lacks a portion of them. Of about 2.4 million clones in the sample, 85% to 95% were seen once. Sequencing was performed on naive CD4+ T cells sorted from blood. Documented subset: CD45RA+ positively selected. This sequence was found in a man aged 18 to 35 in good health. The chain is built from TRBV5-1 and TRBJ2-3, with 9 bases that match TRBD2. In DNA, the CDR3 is TGCGCCAGCAGCGTAGCGGGGGCCACAGATACGCAGTATTTT. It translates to CASSVAGATDTQYF.